The rows below give T cell receptor beta chains drawn from one sample of a study of CD4 T cells in relation to SARS-CoV-2 and coronaviruses. The data were produced by immunoSEQ multiplex PCR, yet TCRdb's version contains in-frame clones alone and is incomplete. The sample has over 15,000 clones; about 80% are singletons. These TCRs are of unknown antigen specificity. The sequencing input was CD4+ T cells from PBMCs, cultured in vitro. The receptors here all came from a human donor in good health. CDR3s include the opening cysteine and the closing phenylalanine or tryptophan. D genes are given only for firm matches. Expanded clones get a size class; other rows say once, few or many, or leave the size out.

>13|TRBV12-3/TRBV12-4|TRBJ1-1|TRBD1|.
TGTGCCAGCAGTTTCACAGGGGACACTGAAGCTTTCTTT
CASSFTGDTEAFF
>17|TRBV4-1|TRBJ2-1|TRBD2|once
TGCGCCAGCAGCAGACAGGGACTAGCGATCGCCTACAATGAGCAGTTCTTC
CASSRQGLAIAYNEQFF
>17|TRBV7-2|TRBJ2-7|.|few
TGTGCCAGCAGCTTAGACGGTTTTTCGGACAGCTCCTACGAGCAGTACTTC
CASSLDGFSDSSYEQYF
>19|TRBV7-8|TRBJ1-5|.|.
TGTGCCAGCAGCTTAGGTGCCAGCGCTCCTTCTTATAGCAATCAGCCCCAGCATTTT
CASSLGASAPSYSNQPQHF
>14|TRBV3-1/TRBV3-2|TRBJ1-1|TRBD1|once
TGTGCCAGCAGCCACGGATCAGGGGGAGGTGAAGCTTTCTTT
CASSHGSGGGEAFF
>16|TRBV9|TRBJ1-3|.|.
TGTGCCAGCAGCGTAAACCCCAGGGGTGATGGAAACACCATATATTTT
CASSVNPRGDGNTIYF
>13|TRBV30|TRBJ1-4|.|.
TGTGCCTGGACCAGAAGGGGGAATGAAAAACTGTTTTTT
CAWTRRGNEKLFF
>12|TRBV7-9|TRBJ2-7|.|.
TGTGCCAGCAGCCCCCCCGGTGAGGTGCAGTACTTC
CASSPPGEVQYF
>15|TRBV7-2|TRBJ2-7|TRBD2|.
TGTGCCAGCAGCCTCTGGACTAGCGGGTGGTACGAGCAGTACTTC
CASSLWTSGWYEQYF
>11|TRBV29-1|TRBJ2-3|.|.
TGCAGCGTTGAAGGGGTTCGTACGCAGTATTTT
CSVEGVRTQYF
>18|TRBV7-8|TRBJ1-3|.|.
TGTGCCAGCAGCTTAAGGGGTGGGGGACCCGTGGTTGGAAACACCATATATTTT
CASSLRGGGPVVGNTIYF
>16|TRBV19|TRBJ1-2|.|.
TGTGCCAGTAGCACCCGGGACCTCAGAGGGATCTATGGCTACACCTTC
CASSTRDLRGIYGYTF
>16|TRBV9|TRBJ1-6|.|.
TGTGCCAGCAGCCCGACACCAAGGGCAGGGAATTCACCCCTCCACTTT
CASSPTPRAGNSPLHF
>15|TRBV7-6|TRBJ2-5|TRBD1|.
TGTGCCAGCAGCTTAGACCAGGGGGCGGAGGAGACCCAGTACTTC
CASSLDQGAEETQYF
>16|TRBV7-9|TRBJ1-3|.|.
TGTGCCAGCAGCGCAACCAACAGCCCCTCTGGAAACACCATATATTTT
CASSATNSPSGNTIYF
>17|TRBV5-1|TRBJ1-2|TRBD1|.
TGCGCCAGCAGCCCCCCAACTCGGGACAGCTCGAACTATGGCTACACCTTC
CASSPPTRDSSNYGYTF
>16|TRBV7-2|TRBJ2-3|.|.
TGTGCCAGCAGCTTAGAGGTACTACCTTGGGCAGATACGCAGTATTTT
CASSLEVLPWADTQYF
>15|TRBV6-5|TRBJ2-7|.|.
TGTGCCAGCAGTAACTCCCGGGGCGGATCCTACGAGCAGTACTTC
CASSNSRGGSYEQYF
>11|TRBV20-1|TRBJ1-6|.|.
TGCAGTGCTAGAGAAGGGGAACCCCTCCACTTT
CSAREGEPLHF
>16|TRBV9|TRBJ2-3|TRBD2|once
TGTGCCAGCAGCGTAGCTTTGGCGGGGGGCACAGATACGCAGTATTTT
CASSVALAGGTDTQYF
>14|TRBV5-6|TRBJ1-2|.|.
TGTGCCAGCAGCGGACAGACAGCTAACTATGGCTACACCTTC
CASSGQTANYGYTF
>13|TRBV2|TRBJ1-4|TRBD1|.
TGTGCCGGGTCACGGACAGGGGAAGAAAAACTGTTTTTT
CAGSRTGEEKLFF
>13|TRBV12-3/TRBV12-4|TRBJ1-3|.|.
TGTGCCAGCAGCCCAGGGGTTATAAACACCATATATTTT
CASSPGVINTIYF
>14|TRBV3-1/TRBV3-2|TRBJ1-5|.|.
TGTGCCAGCAGGCCCACAGAGAGGGGTCAGCCCCAGCATTTT
CASRPTERGQPQHF
>16|TRBV11-2|TRBJ1-2|.|few
TGTGCCAGCAGCTTAGGGAGGGACGGGACTCTCTATGGCTACACCTTC
CASSLGRDGTLYGYTF
>12|TRBV5-4|TRBJ1-4|.|.
TGTGCCAGCAGCCGTACCCCAGGGAAACTGTTTTTT
CASSRTPGKLFF
>15|TRBV3-1/TRBV3-2|TRBJ2-3|TRBD2|once
TGTGCCAGCAGCCGGAGCGGGGGGGCAGGAGATACGCAGTATTTT
CASSRSGGAGDTQYF
>15|TRBV6-6|TRBJ2-7|TRBD1|few
TGTGCCAGCAGTCCAACCCAGGGGGCGCCGGGCGAGCAGTACTTC
CASSPTQGAPGEQYF
>16|TRBV7-8|TRBJ1-2|.|.
TGTGCCAGCAGCTTAGGTACGGGGGGCCAATACTATGGCTACACCTTC
CASSLGTGGQYYGYTF
>14|TRBV7-9|TRBJ1-1|TRBD1|once
TGTGCCAGCAGCTTAGTCGCAGACAGGGGTAAAGCTTTCTTT
CASSLVADRGKAFF
>15|TRBV3-1/TRBV3-2|TRBJ1-4|.|few
TGTGCCAGCAGCCTCCTCGACAGGATTGGTGAAAAACTGTTTTTT
CASSLLDRIGEKLFF
>13|TRBV2|TRBJ1-2|.|.
TGTGCCAGCAGTGAATCGGGGTTCTATGGCTACACCTTC
CASSESGFYGYTF
>15|TRBV11-2|TRBJ1-5|.|once
TGTGCCAGCAGCTTAGACAGGATCCCTTATCAGCCCCAGCATTTT
CASSLDRIPYQPQHF
>16|TRBV7-2|TRBJ1-3|.|.
TGTGCCAGCAGCTTAGTGCCAGAAAGCTCTGGAAACACCATATATTTT
CASSLVPESSGNTIYF
>16|TRBV7-2|TRBJ2-3|.|.
TGTGCCAGCAGCTTACGCACAGGGTCAAGGAAGGATACGCAGTATTTT
CASSLRTGSRKDTQYF
>13|TRBV24-1|TRBJ2-2|.|few
TGTGCCACCAGTGGCCAGAACACCGGGGAGCTGTTTTTT
CATSGQNTGELFF
>15|TRBV5-1|TRBJ2-7|.|few
TGCGCCAGCAGCTTGGCGGCTGGGGGTGGCTACGAGCAGTACTTC
CASSLAAGGGYEQYF
>14|TRBV19|TRBJ1-5|.|.
TGTGCCAGTAGTATAGGCATAGGGCCTCAGCCCCAGCATTTT
CASSIGIGPQPQHF
>12|TRBV2|TRBJ1-1|.|.
TGTGCCAGCAGCACCCAGGGGAGTGAAGCTTTCTTT
CASSTQGSEAFF
>13|TRBV19|TRBJ1-3|TRBD1|.
TGTGCCACCGGACAGGGGCCTGGAAACACCATATATTTT
CATGQGPGNTIYF
>15|TRBV5-1|TRBJ2-1|.|.
TGCGCCAGCAGCTTGGGTTTAGCAGGGCGTATTGAGCAGTTCTTC
CASSLGLAGRIEQFF
>11|TRBV29-1|TRBJ1-2|.|.
TGCAGCGTGGCCGGAGTTACGGGCTACACCTTC
CSVAGVTGYTF
>15|TRBV18|TRBJ2-7|TRBD1|.
TGTGCCAGCTCAGCCGGGACAGGGGGCCTCTACGAGCAGTACTTC
CASSAGTGGLYEQYF
>14|TRBV5-1|TRBJ1-1|.|.
TGCGCCAGCAGCTTGGATTCCTTCCCCACTGAAGCTTTCTTT
CASSLDSFPTEAFF
>18|TRBV2|TRBJ2-4|TRBD2|.
TGTGCCAGCAGTGAAAAGGTAGCGGGAGGGCCTGCCAAAAACATTCAGTACTTC
CASSEKVAGGPAKNIQYF